A selection of T cell receptor beta chains follows, all from one sample in a study of early T cells in non-severe SARS-CoV-2 infection. One entry per CDR3 protein, called by TCRdb with MiXCR from the 5' RACE reads. The table includes around 80,000 distinct CDR3 sequences, over 9.5% detected once. The sample here was whole blood, taken at baseline. These receptors were collected from an adult who was a healthcare worker with PCR-confirmed SARS-CoV-2 infection or an uninfected control (not recorded which). Both conserved end residues are part of each CDR3. Each record gives: D gene, J gene, V gene, clone size, CDR3 DNA, CDR3 protein. The D gene is left open where the match is weak. The size field is filled for only some rows; it gives once, few, many or a size class.

- TRBJ2-1 TRBV7-3 few TGTGCCAGCAGCCCGGGGTACGCAAACAATGAGCAGTTCTTC CASSPGYANNEQFF
- TRBJ2-7 TRBV20-1 few TGCAGTGCTAGAGATCCCGTCCCCCGATCCTACGAGCAGTACTTC CSARDPVPRSYEQYF
TRBD1 TRBJ1-1 TRBV6-5 few TGTGCCAGCAGAAACAGGGGGCTCACTGAAGCTTTCTTT CASRNRGLTEAFF
- TRBJ2-7 TRBV5-1 many TGCGCCAGCAGGCACGCCTCGGGACAAAACTCCTACGAGCAGTACTTC CASRHASGQNSYEQYF
- TRBJ2-2 TRBV29-1 many TGCAGCGTTTCTAGTGGGACCTACACCGGGGAGCTGTTTTTT CSVSSGTYTGELFF
- TRBJ2-7 TRBV6-1 few TGTGCCAGCACTTTCCGGGACACGTCTTACGAGCAGTACTTC CASTFRDTSYEQYF
TRBD1 TRBJ1-6 TRBV3-1 many TGTGCCAGCAGCCAATTGTCCTGGACAGGGGGATCACCCCTCCACTTT CASSQLSWTGGSPLHF
- TRBJ1-3 TRBV7-2 - TGTGCCAGCAGCTTAGCGAGTCTACACAGGGGAAACACCATATATTTT CASSLASLHRGNTIYF
- TRBJ2-1 TRBV14 few TGTGCCAGCAGCCATTATCGGGGCCCAAGCTCCTACAATGAGCAGTTCTTC CASSHYRGPSSYNEQFF
- TRBJ1-5 TRBV18 few TGTGCCAGCTCAGTGGACGATAGCAATCAGCCCCAGCATTTT CASSVDDSNQPQHF
- TRBJ2-7 TRBV5-1 many TGCGCCAGCAGCCTCAAAACGTCGGGCGAGCAGTACTTC CASSLKTSGEQYF
- TRBJ2-7 TRBV2 many TGTGCCACTGGGGGGCACTCCTACGAGCAGTACTTC CATGGHSYEQYF
TRBD2 TRBJ2-1 TRBV9 - TGTGCCAGCAGCGTAGACGGGAGGTCCTACAATGAGCAGTTCTTC CASSVDGRSYNEQFF
- TRBJ2-2 TRBV7-9 many TGTGCCAGCGGATGGGATACCGGGGAGCTGTTTTTT CASGWDTGELFF
TRBD2 TRBJ2-7 TRBV3-1 few TGTGCCAGCAGCCAGTCCGGGGGGTCTACCTACGAGCAGTACTTC CASSQSGGSTYEQYF
- TRBJ2-5 TRBV28 many TGTGCCAGCTGCGTCGGGGGCGGTCAAGAGACCCAGTACTTC CASCVGGGQETQYF
- TRBJ1-2 TRBV6-5 - TGTGCCAGCAAGGGTGACTATGGCTACACCTTC CASKGDYGYTF
- TRBJ1-1 TRBV20-1 many TGCAGTGCTCCCCCCGGGGGGGGCGTGAGCACTGAAGCTTTCTTT CSAPPGGGVSTEAFF
- TRBJ1-2 TRBV5-1 - TGCGCCAGCAGCATGACCAGGAGCTATGGCTACACCTTC CASSMTRSYGYTF
TRBD2 TRBJ2-7 TRBV3-1 few TGTGCCAGCAGCCAGAGCTCCGGGACTAGCAGGCAGTACTTC CASSQSSGTSRQYF
- TRBJ2-3 TRBV2 few TGTGCCAGCAGTGAAGCAAGGGGGGCTACGCAGTATTTT CASSEARGATQYF